This entry lists 19 T cell receptor beta chains sequenced from one sample in a study of blood T cell repertoires in COVID-19. Some clones are missing from TCRdb's copy, which holds only in-frame ones; the method was immunoSEQ multiplex PCR. In the table there are approximately 170,000 clones, about 80% of which are singletons. Specimen: peripheral blood. Receptors were obtained from an elderly woman with acute or convalescent COVID-19.

This rearrangement joins TRBV7-9 to TRBJ2-1; unclear D gene. Deletions cut 1 base from V and 6 bases from J, with 4 bases between. The CDR3 consists of 12 residues. Germline CDR1 is SEHNR and CDR2 is FQNEAQ (reference sequence). The CDR3, as DNA: TGTGCCAGCAGCTTAGTCAGCAATGAGCAGTTCTTC. Its translation: CASSLVSNEQFF.

The chain carries TRBV5-1 and TRBJ1-2; TRBD1 is a possible D gene (6 bases). The CDR3 length is 12 residues. Germline-derived CDR1 and CDR2 are SGHRS and YFSETQ. The V and J ends lost 4 bases and 4 bases respectively, with 8 bases between them. CDR3 nucleotide sequence: TGCGCCAGCAGCCTACAGGGCTATGGCTACACCTTC. Translation: CASSLQGYGYTF. The full variable domain, its missing parts supplied by reference TRBV5-1 and TRBJ1-2, is KAGVTQTPRYLIKTRGQQVTLSCSPISGHRSVSWYQQTPGQGLQFLFEYFSETQRNKGNFPGRFSGRQFSNSRSEMNVSTLELGDSALYLCASSLQGYGYTFGSGTRLTVV.

This chain uses TRBV19 with TRBJ1-2; D might be TRBD1 (5 bases). Trimming took 9 bases from V and 1 from J, leaving 18 bases between them. Germline V gene sequence: CDR1 LNHDA, CDR2 SQIVND (reference sequence). The CDR3 length is 15 residues. CDR3 coding DNA: TGTGCCAGCCGTTTGGGGGGAGACCTTAACTATGGCTACACCTTC. The encoded protein is CASRLGGDLNYGYTF.

The chain is built from TRBV28 and TRBJ1-5; D is unclear. Germline values: CDR1 MDHEN, CDR2 SYDVKM. Trimming took 6 bases from V and 7 from J, leaving 16 bases between them. This CDR3 is built from 14 residues. This CDR3 is CASSLLIAIQPQHF. The CDR3 nucleotides are TGTGCCAGCAGCCTACTAATCGCCATACAGCCCCAGCATTTT.

This sequence joins TRBV7-9 and TRBJ1-2; 7 bases map to TRBD1. Trimming cost V 5 bases and J 1 base; bases outside gene matches: 4. Germline assignment: CDR1 SEHNR and CDR2 FQNEAQ (reference sequence). The CDR3 length is 14 residues. CDR3 region: CASSPTGDNYGYTF. DNA of the CDR3: TGTGCCAGCAGCCCTACAGGGGATAACTATGGCTACACCTTC.

The V gene is TRBV13, the J gene TRBJ2-5, with a weak D call TRBD2 (6 bases). The V end lost 5 bases, the J end lost 3 bases, and 22 bases lay between the germline ends. Germline CDR1 is PRHDT and CDR2 is FYEKMQ (reference sequence). CDR3 length: 17 residues. This CDR3 is CASSARDSGFQEETQYF. In nucleotides, the CDR3 is TGTGCCAGCAGCGCCCGGGACTCAGGATTCCAAGAAGAGACCCAGTACTTC.

The chain carries TRBV4-3 and TRBJ1-1, with TRBD1 identical over 8 bases. In germline, CDR1 is LGHNA, CDR2 YSLEER. V was clipped by 0 bases and J by 0 bases; unmatched bases: 6. This CDR3 contains 17 residues. The CDR3 region is CASSQDRTGTMNTEAFF. The CDR3 region has the DNA TGCGCCAGCAGCCAAGATCGGACAGGGACCATGAACACTGAAGCTTTCTTT.

The chain employs TRBV6-5 and TRBJ1-6, with 10 bases matching TRBD1. Germline CDR1 is MNHEY and CDR2 is SVGAGI. The CDR3 is 16 residues long. Trimming removed 2 bases from V and 8 bases from J; junction bases left unmatched: 6. CDR3 sequence (DNA): TGTGCCAGCAGTTACAGGGAGACAGGGGGCGATTCACCCCTCCACTTT. This translates into CASSYRETGGDSPLHF.

V usage is TRBV30 and J usage is TRBJ1-5; D remains ambiguous. V lost 0 bases to trimming and J lost 8 bases, with 11 bases between them. Germline CDR1 is GTSNPN and CDR2 is SVGIG (reference sequence). There are 13 residues in the CDR3. The CDR3 DNA reads TGTGCCTGGAGTGTACAGCCTAGCGAGCCCCAGCATTTT. It yields the protein CAWSVQPSEPQHF. Combining the CDR3 with reference TRBV30 and TRBJ1-5 gives the whole variable domain SQTIHQWPATLVQPVGSPLSLECTVEGTSNPNLYWYRQAAGRGLQLLFYSVGIGQISSEVPQNLSASRPQDRQFILSSKKLLLSDSGFYLCAWSVQPSEPQHFGDGTRLSIL.

The chain joins TRBV2 to TRBJ2-7; D may be TRBD1 (5 bases). Trimming cost V 3 bases and J 2 bases, with 5 bases left between them. Germline V gene data show CDR1 as SNHLY and CDR2 as FYNNEI. The CDR3 spans 12 residues. CDR3 in DNA: TGTGCCAGCAGTGACAGGGCCTACGAGCAGTACTTC. This gives the protein CASSDRAYEQYF.

This sequence joins TRBV5-1 and TRBJ1-2; D is ambiguous. This CDR3 has 11 residues. Germline CDR1 is SGHRS and CDR2 is YFSETQ. The V and J ends lost 8 bases and 7 bases respectively, with 12 bases between them. The CDR3 loop is CASRLTSGYTF. The CDR3 DNA reads TGCGCCAGTCGTTTAACGAGTGGCTACACCTTC.

CDR3 in amino acids: CATSRRELAVSTDTQYF. CDR3 in DNA: TGTGCCACCAGCCGGAGGGAACTAGCGGTTAGCACAGATACGCAGTATTTT. The chain is built from TRBV15 and TRBJ2-3; 8 bases line up with TRBD2. CDR3 length: 17 amino acids. CDR1 LNHNV and CDR2 YYDKDF come from the germline V gene (reference sequence). Trimming took 5 bases from V and 0 from J; bases not matched to a gene: 10.

This chain links TRBV4-1 with TRBJ2-5; 10 bases fit TRBD2. Germline V gene lookup returns CDR1 MGHRA and CDR2 YSYEKL. The length of the CDR3 is 16 residues. The V segment lost 4 bases and the J segment 4 bases; nucleotides outside the gene matches: 9. CDR3 loop: CASSRTRLAGGETQYF. As DNA, the CDR3 is TGCGCCAGCAGCCGAACCCGACTAGCGGGCGGAGAGACCCAGTACTTC.

The rearrangement uses TRBV3-1 (or the pseudogene TRBV3-2) and TRBJ1-6; 7 bases match TRBD1. V was clipped by 4 bases and J by 13 bases; unmatched bases: 13. Germline CDR1 reads LGHDT; CDR2 reads YNNKEL (reference sequence). The CDR3 is 15 amino acids. The CDR3 region is CASSLGTVLSGPLHF. CDR3 nucleotide sequence: TGTGCCAGCAGCCTGGGGACAGTCTTATCGGGGCCCCTCCACTTT.

V usage is TRBV7-9 and J usage is TRBJ1-5, with TRBD1 matching over 9 bases. The CDR3 sequence is 19 residues long. Trimming cost V 5 bases and J 0 bases; bases outside gene matches: 14. Germline V gene data show CDR1 as SEHNR and CDR2 as FQNEAQ (reference sequence). The CDR3: CASSLWDRAVVDSNQPQHF. CDR3 nucleotides: TGTGCCAGCAGCCTTTGGGACAGGGCAGTCGTCGATAGCAATCAGCCCCAGCATTTT.

The chain recombines TRBV18 with TRBJ2-2; D is unresolved. Trimming took 10 bases from V and 0 from J, leaving 21 bases between them. The CDR3 is 17 amino acids. The germline V gene encodes CDR1 KGHSH and CDR2 LQKENI. CDR3 bases: TGTGCCACCTCCCGATCGATGCCCAGGACGAACACCGGGGAGCTGTTTTTT. Translation: CATSRSMPRTNTGELFF. Full variable domain (outside the CDR3, taken from reference TRBV18 and TRBJ2-2): NAGVMQNPRHLVRRRGQEARLRCSPMKGHSHVYWYRQLPEEGLKFMVYLQKENIIDESGMPKERFSAEFPKEGPSILRIQQVVRGDSAAYFCATSRSMPRTNTGELFFGEGSRLTVL.

V gene TRBV19 combines with J gene TRBJ1-2; D not certain. CDR3 length: 13 residues. V was shortened by 5 bases and J by 5 bases, with 12 bases between the two germline ends. Germline CDR1 and CDR2: LNHDA and SQIVND (reference sequence). The CDR3: CASSVEAEYGYTF. DNA for the CDR3: TGTGCCAGTAGTGTCGAGGCCGAATATGGCTACACCTTC. Full variable domain (missing parts from reference TRBV19 and TRBJ1-2): DGGITQSPKYLFRKEGQNVTLSCEQNLNHDAMYWYRQDPGQGLRLIYYSQIVNDFQKGDIAEGYSVSREKKESFPLTVTSAQKNPTAFYLCASSVEAEYGYTFGSGTRLTVV.

The CDR3 DNA sequence: TGTGCCAGCAGCTTTGCCCTTCGCGGGACCTTTTCCTACAATGAGCAGTTCTTC. Amino acids: CASSFALRGTFSYNEQFF. The V gene is TRBV7-6, the J gene TRBJ2-1; a possible D gene is TRBD2 (6 bases). This CDR3 is 18 amino acids long. Germline loops: CDR1 SGHVS, CDR2 FNYEAQ. With 3 bases removed from V and 1 base from J, the gap between germline ends came to 19 bases.

V is TRBV19 and J is TRBJ2-3; TRBD1 matches 9 bases. J lost 0 bases, V lost 9 bases, and 7 bases had no gene match. The germline gives CDR1 LNHDA, CDR2 SQIVND (reference sequence). The CDR3 extends over 15 amino acids. Here the CDR3 DNA reads TGTGCCAGACCCCGACAGGGGGTGAGCACAGATACGCAGTATTTT. The encoded protein is CARPRQGVSTDTQYF.